These 4 T cell receptor beta chains were sequenced from one sample in a study of cytomegalovirus exposure and HLA in healthy donors. The PCR used 60 Vbeta and 13 Jbeta primers. Sequenced by immunoSEQ multiplex PCR; TCRdb stores in-frame clones only, minus some. The table has some 190,000 clones, nearly 80% seen once. The sample was PBMCs. These TCRs come from a female donor in good health and CMV-seronegative.

The genes are TRBV7-3 and TRBJ2-2, with D perhaps matching TRBD2 (5 bases). Germline values: CDR1 SGHTA, CDR2 FQGTGA. This CDR3 spans 14 amino acids. The V end was cut by 5 bases, the J end by 4 bases, with 11 bases between. The CDR3 spells CASSLEGFTGELFF. The CDR3 DNA reads TGTGCCAGCAGCCTCGAGGGCTTCACCGGGGAGCTGTTTTTT.

V is TRBV5-4 and J is TRBJ2-1, with D possibly TRBD2 on 5 matching bases. Germline assignment: CDR1 SGHNT and CDR2 YYREEE (reference sequence). The CDR3 totals 14 residues. Trimming pared 7 bases from V and 8 bases from J, leaving 19 bases between. CDR3 amino acids: CASGLGLALHEQFF. In nucleotides, the CDR3 is TGTGCCAGCGGCCTAGGTTTAGCGCTCCATGAGCAGTTCTTC.

This clone has only a few counts. V is TRBV30 and J is TRBJ2-2; perhaps TRBD2 as D (6 bases). The CDR3 runs 19 residues. With 4 bases removed from V and 1 base from J, the gap between germline ends came to 25 bases. Germline V gives CDR1 GTSNPN, CDR2 SVGIG (reference sequence). In nucleotides, the CDR3 is TGTGCCTGGATTGCTTCTTTTGGGCTAGAGGGAGGGAACACCGGGGAGCTGTTTTTT. Its translation: CAWIASFGLEGGNTGELFF. Based on the CDR3 plus reference TRBV30 and TRBJ2-2, the full variable domain is SQTIHQWPATLVQPVGSPLSLECTVEGTSNPNLYWYRQAAGRGLQLLFYSVGIGQISSEVPQNLSASRPQDRQFILSSKKLLLSDSGFYLCAWIASFGLEGGNTGELFFGEGSRLTVL.

The chain combines TRBV5-1 with TRBJ2-5, with D perhaps TRBD1 (5 bases). Looked up from germline, CDR1 is SGHRS and CDR2 is YFSETQ. V lost 4 bases, J lost 5 bases, and 12 bases lay in between. This CDR3 comprises 13 residues. CDR3 sequence (DNA): TGCGCCAGCAGCCGAGGACATCGCGAGACCCAGTACTTC. Encoded protein: CASSRGHRETQYF.